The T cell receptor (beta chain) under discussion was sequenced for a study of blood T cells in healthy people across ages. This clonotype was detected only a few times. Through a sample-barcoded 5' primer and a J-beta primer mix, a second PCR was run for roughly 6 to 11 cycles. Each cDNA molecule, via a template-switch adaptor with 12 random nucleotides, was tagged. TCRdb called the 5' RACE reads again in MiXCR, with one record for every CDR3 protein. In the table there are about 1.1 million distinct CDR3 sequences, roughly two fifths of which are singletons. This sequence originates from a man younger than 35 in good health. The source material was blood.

The CDR3 loop reads CASSVEAASTYNSPLHF. The CDR3 nucleotides read TGTGCCAGCAGCGTAGAAGCAGCCTCTACCTATAATTCACCCCTCCACTTT. The chain couples TRBV9 to TRBJ1-6, with D unclear. Germline-derived CDR1 and CDR2 are SGDLS and YYNGEE. The CDR3 loop spans 17 amino acids. V lost 0 bases, J lost 2 bases, and 12 bases lay in between.